The source of this T cell receptor (beta chain) is a study of cytomegalovirus exposure and HLA in healthy donors. Study-wide findings and caveats: Cytomegalovirus association was assigned to about 180 TCR beta chains. Clusters of TCRs from the first cohort tended to co-occur in the 130 or so validation repertoires (as a later analysis found). A few CMV-associated chains proved CMV antigen-specific in vitro.

V was trimmed by 2 bases and J by 5 bases, leaving 16 bases between them. CDR3 length: 15 amino acids. Germline CDR1 and CDR2: MNHEY and SVGAGI. In this sample, this clone turned up a few times. Its antigen is still unknown. Produced via immunoSEQ multiplex PCR; TCRdb's table is partial and in-frame only. The sample carries some 150,000 clones, approximately 88% recorded once. The source of this sequence is a man between 18 and 35 years old in good health and CMV-seropositive. Sequencing used PBMCs. The chain links TRBV6-5 to TRBJ2-7; a weak D match, TRBD1 (6 bases). CDR3 protein: CASSYIGQHPNEQYF. CDR3 coding DNA: TGTGCCAGCAGTTACATAGGACAGCACCCTAACGAGCAGTACTTC.